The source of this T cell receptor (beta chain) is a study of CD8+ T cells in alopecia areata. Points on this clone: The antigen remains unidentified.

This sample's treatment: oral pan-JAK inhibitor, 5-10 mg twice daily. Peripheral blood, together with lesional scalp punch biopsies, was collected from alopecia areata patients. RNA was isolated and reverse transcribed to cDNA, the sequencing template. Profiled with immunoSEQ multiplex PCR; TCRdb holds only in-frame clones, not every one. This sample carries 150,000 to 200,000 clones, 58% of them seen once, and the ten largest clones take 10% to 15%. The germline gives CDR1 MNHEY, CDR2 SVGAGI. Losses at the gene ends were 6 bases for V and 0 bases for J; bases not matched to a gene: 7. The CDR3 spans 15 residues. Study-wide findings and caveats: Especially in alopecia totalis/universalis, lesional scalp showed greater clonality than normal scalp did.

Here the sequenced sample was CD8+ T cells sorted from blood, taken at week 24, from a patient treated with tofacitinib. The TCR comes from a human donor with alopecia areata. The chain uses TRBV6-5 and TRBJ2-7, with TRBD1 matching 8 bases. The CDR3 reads CASRPQGAFSYEQYF. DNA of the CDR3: TGTGCCAGCAGACCCCAGGGGGCCTTCTCCTACGAGCAGTACTTC.